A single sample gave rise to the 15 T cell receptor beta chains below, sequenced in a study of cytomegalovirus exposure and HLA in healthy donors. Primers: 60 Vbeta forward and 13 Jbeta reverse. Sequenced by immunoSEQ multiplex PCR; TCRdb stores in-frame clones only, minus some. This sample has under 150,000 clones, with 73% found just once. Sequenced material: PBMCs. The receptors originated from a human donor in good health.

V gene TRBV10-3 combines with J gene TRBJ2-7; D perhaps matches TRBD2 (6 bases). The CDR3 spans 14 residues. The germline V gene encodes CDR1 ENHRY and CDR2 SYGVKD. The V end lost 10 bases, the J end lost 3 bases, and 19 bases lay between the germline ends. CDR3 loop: CATVPGAGYYEQYF. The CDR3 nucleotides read TGTGCCACTGTACCGGGAGCAGGGTACTACGAGCAGTACTTC.

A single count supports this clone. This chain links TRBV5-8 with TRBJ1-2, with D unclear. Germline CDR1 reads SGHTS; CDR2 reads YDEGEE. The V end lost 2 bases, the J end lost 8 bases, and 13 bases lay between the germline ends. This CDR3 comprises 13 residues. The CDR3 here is CASSFIERIGYTF. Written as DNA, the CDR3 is TGTGCCAGCAGCTTTATTGAGCGGATCGGCTACACCTTC.

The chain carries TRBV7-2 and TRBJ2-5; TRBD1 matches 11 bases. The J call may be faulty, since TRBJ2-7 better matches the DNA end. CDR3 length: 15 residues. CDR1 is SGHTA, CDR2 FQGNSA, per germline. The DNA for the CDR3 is TGTGCCAGCAGCTTAGGAGGACAGGGGGCGGACGAGCAGTACTTC. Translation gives CASSLGGQGADEQYF.

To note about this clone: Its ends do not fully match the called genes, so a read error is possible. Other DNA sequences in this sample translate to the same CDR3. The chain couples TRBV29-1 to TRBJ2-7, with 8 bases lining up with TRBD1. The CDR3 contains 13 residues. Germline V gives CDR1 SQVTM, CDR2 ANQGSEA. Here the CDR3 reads CSVEVRTGSEQYF. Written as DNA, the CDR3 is TGCAGCGTTGAAGTTAGGACAGGGAGCGAGCAGTACTTT.

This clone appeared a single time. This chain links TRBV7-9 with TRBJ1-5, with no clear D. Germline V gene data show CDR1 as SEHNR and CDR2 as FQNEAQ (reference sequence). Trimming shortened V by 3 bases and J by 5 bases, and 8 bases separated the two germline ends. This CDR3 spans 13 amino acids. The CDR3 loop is CASSLGVDQPQHF. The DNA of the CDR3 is TGTGCCAGCAGCTTGGGAGTCGATCAGCCCCAGCATTTT.

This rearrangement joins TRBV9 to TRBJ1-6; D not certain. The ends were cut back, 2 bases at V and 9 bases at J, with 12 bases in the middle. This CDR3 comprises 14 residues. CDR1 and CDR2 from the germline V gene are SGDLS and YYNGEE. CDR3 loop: CASSVGSYLSPLHF. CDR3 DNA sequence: TGTGCCAGCAGCGTGGGTAGCTACCTTTCACCCCTCCACTTT.

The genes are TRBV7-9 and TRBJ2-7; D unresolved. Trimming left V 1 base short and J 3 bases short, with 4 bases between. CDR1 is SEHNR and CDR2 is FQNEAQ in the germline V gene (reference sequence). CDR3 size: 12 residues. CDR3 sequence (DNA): TGTGCCAGCAGCTTAGTTAGCTACGAGCAGTACTTC. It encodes CASSLVSYEQYF.

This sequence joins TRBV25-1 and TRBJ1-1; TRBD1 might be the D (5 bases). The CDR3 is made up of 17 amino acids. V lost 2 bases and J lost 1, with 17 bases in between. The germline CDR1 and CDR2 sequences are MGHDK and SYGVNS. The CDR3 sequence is CASSEHTTTVTNTEAFF. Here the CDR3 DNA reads TGTGCCAGCAGTGAACATACTACGACAGTGACGAACACTGAAGCTTTCTTT.

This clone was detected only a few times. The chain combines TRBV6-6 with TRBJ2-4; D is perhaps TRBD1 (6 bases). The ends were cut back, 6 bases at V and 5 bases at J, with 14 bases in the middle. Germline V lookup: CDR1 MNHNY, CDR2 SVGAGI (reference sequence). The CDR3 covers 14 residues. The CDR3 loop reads CASSRGQRENIQYF. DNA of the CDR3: TGTGCCAGCAGCCGCGGACAGCGAGAAAACATTCAGTACTTC.

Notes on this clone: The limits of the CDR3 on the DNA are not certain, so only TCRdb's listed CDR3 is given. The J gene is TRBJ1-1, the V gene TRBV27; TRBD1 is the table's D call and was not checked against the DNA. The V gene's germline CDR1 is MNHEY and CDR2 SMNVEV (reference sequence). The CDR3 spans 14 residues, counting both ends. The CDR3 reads CASSSSTANTEAFF.

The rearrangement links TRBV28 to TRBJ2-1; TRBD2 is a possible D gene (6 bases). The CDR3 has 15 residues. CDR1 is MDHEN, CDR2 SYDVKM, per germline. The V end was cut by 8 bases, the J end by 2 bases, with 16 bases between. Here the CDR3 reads CASGTRGETYNEQFF. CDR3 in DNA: TGTGCCAGCGGTACCCGCGGGGAAACCTACAATGAGCAGTTCTTC.

CDR3 amino acids: CATSRGLGTYDSGNTIYF. The CDR3 bases are TGTGCCACCAGCAGAGGGTTAGGGACTTATGACTCTGGAAACACCATATATTTT. The chain uses TRBV15 and TRBJ1-3; D perhaps matches TRBD1 (5 bases). The CDR3 covers 18 residues. Trimming removed 1 base at V and 0 bases at J, with 16 bases between. Per the germline V gene, CDR1 is LNHNV and CDR2 is YYDKDF (reference sequence).

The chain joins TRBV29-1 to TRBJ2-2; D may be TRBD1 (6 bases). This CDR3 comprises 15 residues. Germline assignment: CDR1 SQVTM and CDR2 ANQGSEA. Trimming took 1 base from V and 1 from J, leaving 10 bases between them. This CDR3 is CSVEAGHKNTGELFF. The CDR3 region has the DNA TGCAGCGTTGAAGCGGGACACAAGAACACCGGGGAGCTGTTTTTT.

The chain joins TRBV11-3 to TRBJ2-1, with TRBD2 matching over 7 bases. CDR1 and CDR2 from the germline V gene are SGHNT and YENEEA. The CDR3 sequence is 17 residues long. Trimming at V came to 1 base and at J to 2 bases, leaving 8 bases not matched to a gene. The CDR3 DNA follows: TGTGCCAGCAGCTTAGGGGCTAGCGGTTTAACCTACAATGAGCAGTTCTTC. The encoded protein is CASSLGASGLTYNEQFF.

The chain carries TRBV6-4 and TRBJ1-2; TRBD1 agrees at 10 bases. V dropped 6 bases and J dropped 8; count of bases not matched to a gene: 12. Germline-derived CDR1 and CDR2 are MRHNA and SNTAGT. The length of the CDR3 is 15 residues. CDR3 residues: CASRAAGQGLWGYTF. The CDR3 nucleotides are TGTGCCAGCAGGGCTGCGGGACAGGGGCTTTGGGGCTACACCTTC.